This T cell receptor beta chain is from a study of cytomegalovirus exposure and HLA in healthy donors. Findings and limits, study-wide: Researchers counted 150 to 200 TCR beta chains as cytomegalovirus-associated.

PCR involved 60 Vbeta and 13 Jbeta primers. The assay was immunoSEQ multiplex PCR, and TCRdb's table has in-frame clones only and misses some. The table lists about 89,000 clones, roughly 67% of them singletons. As concerns this clone: The target antigen is unknown.

V was cut by 5 bases and J by 6 bases, with 14 bases left in between. Germline CDR1 SGHTA, CDR2 FQGNSA. This CDR3 is 14 amino acids long. Donors showed nominal health when sampled, although they likely had unrecorded immune exposures. Sample: PBMCs. The V and J genes are TRBV7-2 and TRBJ1-5; D remains unclear. This TCR came from a human donor in good health. The CDR3 reads CASSPARRAQPQHF. The CDR3 DNA sequence: TGTGCCAGCAGCCCCGCGCGGAGGGCTCAGCCCCAGCATTTT.